This TCR beta chain came from a study of blood T cell repertoires in COVID-19. Clones were read by immunoSEQ multiplex PCR, and TCRdb kept only the in-frame ones, dropping some. Among about 100,000 clones listed, more than 75% were seen once. Per germline, CDR1 GTSNPN and CDR2 SVGIG (reference sequence). The V gene end was trimmed by 5 bases and the J gene end by 5 bases; junction bases not matched to a gene: 5. CDR3 size: 13 residues. The V gene is TRBV30, the J gene TRBJ2-1; 8 bases are a match to TRBD1. Sample: peripheral blood. This clonotype originated in a human donor in a cohort sampled during active COVID-19. CDR3 amino acids: CAWGTGLNNEQFF. The DNA of the CDR3 is TGTGCCTGGGGGACAGGACTCAACAATGAGCAGTTCTTC.